The 3 T cell receptor beta chains in this list originate from one sample, sequenced in a study of T cell responses to AZD1222 COVID-19 vaccine. Profiling relied on immunoSEQ multiplex PCR, and the TCRdb table lists in-frame clones only, not all of them. The sample contains about 120,000 clones, about 87% of which appear only once. Sample: peripheral blood, taken 28 days after the second AZD1222 dose. The source is an adult who received the AZD1222 COVID-19 vaccine.

The chain has TRBV20-1 and TRBJ2-3; D uncertain. The CDR3 covers 13 residues. Germline V gene sequence: CDR1 DFQATT, CDR2 SNEGSKA (reference sequence). Trimming removed 6 bases at V and 0 bases at J, with 10 bases between. The CDR3 protein is CSASTSSTDTQYF. The CDR3 DNA reads TGCAGTGCGAGTACCTCTAGCACAGATACGCAGTATTTT.

This clone showed up just once. This chain uses TRBV5-1 with TRBJ1-2, with D hard to call. The CDR3 runs to 12 residues. Trimming took off 0 bases at V and 4 bases at J, with 4 bases between the two ends. Germline V gene lookup returns CDR1 SGHRS and CDR2 YFSETQ. CDR3 protein: CASSLDTYGYTF. The CDR3 DNA reads as TGCGCCAGCAGCTTGGACACCTATGGCTACACCTTC.

This rearrangement joins TRBV6-5 to TRBJ1-5; D not resolved. The CDR3 is 14 residues long. V lost 4 bases and J lost 4, with 11 bases in between. In germline, CDR1 is MNHEY, CDR2 SVGAGI. CDR3 bases: TGTGCCAGCAGTTTTTCGGGTCGTAATCAGCCCCAGCATTTT. This codes for CASSFSGRNQPQHF.